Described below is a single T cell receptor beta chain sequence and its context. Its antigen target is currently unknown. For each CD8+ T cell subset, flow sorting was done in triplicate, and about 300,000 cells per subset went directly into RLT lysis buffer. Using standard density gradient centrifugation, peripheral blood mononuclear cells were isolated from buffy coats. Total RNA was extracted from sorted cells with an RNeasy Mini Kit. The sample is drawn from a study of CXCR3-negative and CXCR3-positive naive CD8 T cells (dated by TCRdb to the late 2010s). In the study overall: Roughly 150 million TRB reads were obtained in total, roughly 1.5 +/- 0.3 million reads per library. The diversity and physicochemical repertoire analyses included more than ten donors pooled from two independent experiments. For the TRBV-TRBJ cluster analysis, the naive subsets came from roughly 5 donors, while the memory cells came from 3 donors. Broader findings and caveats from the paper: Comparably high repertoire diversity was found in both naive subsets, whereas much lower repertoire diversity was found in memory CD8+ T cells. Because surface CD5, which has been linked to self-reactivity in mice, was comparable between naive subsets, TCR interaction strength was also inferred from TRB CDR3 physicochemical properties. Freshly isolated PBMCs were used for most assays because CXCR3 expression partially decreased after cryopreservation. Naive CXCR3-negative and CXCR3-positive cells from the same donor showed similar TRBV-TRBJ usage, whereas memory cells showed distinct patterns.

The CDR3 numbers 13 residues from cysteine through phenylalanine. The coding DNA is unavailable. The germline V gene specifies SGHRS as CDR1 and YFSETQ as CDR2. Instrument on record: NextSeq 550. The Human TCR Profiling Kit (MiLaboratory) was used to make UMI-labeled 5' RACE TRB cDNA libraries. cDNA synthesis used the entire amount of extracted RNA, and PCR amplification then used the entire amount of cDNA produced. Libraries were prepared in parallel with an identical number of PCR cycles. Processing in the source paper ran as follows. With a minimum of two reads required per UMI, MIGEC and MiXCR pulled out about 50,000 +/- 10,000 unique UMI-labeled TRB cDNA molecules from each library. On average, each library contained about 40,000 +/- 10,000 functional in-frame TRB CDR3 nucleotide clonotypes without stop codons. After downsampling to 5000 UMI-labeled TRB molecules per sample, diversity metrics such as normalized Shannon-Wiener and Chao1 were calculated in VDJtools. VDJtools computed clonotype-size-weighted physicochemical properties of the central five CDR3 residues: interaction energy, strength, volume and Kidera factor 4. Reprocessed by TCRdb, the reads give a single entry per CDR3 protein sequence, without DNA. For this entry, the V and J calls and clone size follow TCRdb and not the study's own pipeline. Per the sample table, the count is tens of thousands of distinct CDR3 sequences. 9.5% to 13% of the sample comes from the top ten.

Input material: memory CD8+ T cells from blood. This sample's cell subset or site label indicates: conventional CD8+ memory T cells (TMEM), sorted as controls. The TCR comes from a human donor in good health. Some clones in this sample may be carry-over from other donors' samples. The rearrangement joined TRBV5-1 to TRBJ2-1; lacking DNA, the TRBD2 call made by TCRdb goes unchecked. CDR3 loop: CASGTGTYNEQFF. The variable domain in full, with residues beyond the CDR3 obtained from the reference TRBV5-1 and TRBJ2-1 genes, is KAGVTQTPRYLIKTRGQQVTLSCSPISGHRSVSWYQQTPGQGLQFLFEYFSETQRNKGNFPGRFSGRQFSNSRSEMNVSTLELGDSALYLCASGTGTYNEQFFGPGTRLTVL.